The 9 T cell receptor beta chains below come from one sample, sequenced in a study of blood T cell repertoires in COVID-19. Profiled with immunoSEQ multiplex PCR; TCRdb holds only in-frame clones, not every one. Among a few hundred thousand clones listed, approximately 84% were seen once. Sample: PBMCs or T cells enriched from blood (not recorded which). Every receptor here comes from a man aged 50 to 59 who had recovered from COVID-19.

V and J are TRBV5-6 and TRBJ2-7; 9 bases are shared with TRBD1. There are 13 residues in the CDR3. The V segment lost 4 bases and the J segment 6 bases; nucleotides outside the gene matches: 5. Germline CDR1 reads SGHDT; CDR2 reads YYEEEE. DNA for the CDR3: TGTGCCAGCAGCCCCGGGACAGGGACCGAGCAGTACTTC. This gives the protein CASSPGTGTEQYF.

The chain couples TRBV7-3 to TRBJ2-3, with TRBD1 matching over 8 bases. The junction had 14 bases not matched to a gene; V was cut back by 0 bases and J by 6 bases. Germline CDR1 and CDR2: SGHTA and FQGTGA. This CDR3 is 18 amino acids long. For the CDR3, the DNA is TGTGCCAGCAGCTTAACTGTCGCCCAGGGACAGGCCCGGGATACGCAGTATTTT. Translating gives CASSLTVAQGQARDTQYF.

This rearrangement joins TRBV27 to TRBJ2-1, with a tentative D call TRBD1 (6 bases). This CDR3 spans 13 amino acids. The germline gives CDR1 MNHEY, CDR2 SMNVEV (reference sequence). Deletions cut 5 bases from V and 9 bases from J, with 14 bases between. The CDR3 sequence is CASSSYRVAEQFF. As DNA, the CDR3 is TGTGCCAGCAGTAGCTACAGGGTTGCTGAGCAGTTCTTC.

V is TRBV19 and J is TRBJ2-3, with 7 bases lining up with TRBD2. The CDR3 is 13 residues long. CDR1 LNHDA and CDR2 SQIVND come from the germline V gene (reference sequence). Germline trimming cut 1 base from V and 6 bases from J; bases unmatched to any gene: 1. The CDR3 loop is CASSIATSDTQYF. The CDR3 coding sequence is TGTGCCAGTAGTATAGCGACTAGCGATACGCAGTATTTT.

The rearrangement links TRBV7-2 to TRBJ1-4, with 10 bases identical to TRBD1. V trimming: 8 bases; J trimming: 4 bases; junction bases outside the gene matches: 10. The CDR3 is 16 residues long. Germline V gives CDR1 SGHTA, CDR2 FQGNSA. The CDR3 coding sequence is TGTGCCAGCGCTCCAGGACAGGGGGGGTTTAATGAAAAACTGTTTTTT. Amino acid sequence: CASAPGQGGFNEKLFF.

The chain combines TRBV6-2 or TRBV6-3 with TRBJ2-2; 11 bases line up with TRBD2. Germline lookup yields CDR1 MNHEY and CDR2 SVGEGT. The V gene end was trimmed by 6 bases and the J gene end by 4 bases; junction bases not matched to a gene: 7. This CDR3 region has 16 residues. The chain's CDR3 is CASSLLAGVSTGELFF. DNA of the CDR3: TGTGCCAGCAGCCTACTAGCGGGAGTAAGCACCGGGGAGCTGTTTTTT.

This clone was detected only once. J is TRBJ2-3 and V is TRBV5-6, with D possibly being TRBD2 (6 bases). The V gene lost 4 bases and the J gene lost 3 bases, with 15 bases spanning the gap. The CDR3 is 15 amino acids. Germline-derived CDR1 and CDR2 are SGHDT and YYEEEE. CDR3: CASSPDYDRTDTQYF. CDR3 DNA: TGTGCCAGCAGCCCGGACTACGACCGGACAGATACGCAGTATTTT.

This chain connects TRBV6-1 to TRBJ1-5; D remains unclear. CDR1 MNHNS and CDR2 SASEGT come from the germline V gene. The CDR3 length is 13 residues. The ends were cut back, 2 bases at V and 6 bases at J, with 8 bases in the middle. The CDR3 loop is CASSETRVQPQHF. The CDR3, as DNA: TGTGCCAGCAGTGAAACCCGGGTTCAGCCCCAGCATTTT.

This chain's CDR3 is CASSQPGQINEKLFF. CDR3 DNA: TGTGCCAGCTCACAACCGGGACAGATTAATGAAAAACTGTTTTTT. The chain joins TRBV18 to TRBJ1-4; 7 bases fit TRBD1. The CDR3 is made up of 15 amino acids. Germline values: CDR1 KGHSH, CDR2 LQKENI. V lost 4 bases and J lost 4; bases outside the gene matches: 6. The entire variable domain, with the rest obtained from reference TRBV18 and TRBJ1-4, is as follows: NAGVMQNPRHLVRRRGQEARLRCSPMKGHSHVYWYRQLPEEGLKFMVYLQKENIIDESGMPKERFSAEFPKEGPSILRIQQVVRGDSAAYFCASSQPGQINEKLFFGSGTQLSVL.